This entry is about one TCR beta chain. This clone has just a few counts. Its antigen target is currently unknown. Base-call qualities are not available, and no considerably larger clone is one nucleotide away. This record comes from a study of CD4 T cell repertoires in COVID-19 (dated by TCRdb to 2020 to 2023). Turning to the overall study: For cross-reactivity analysis, CFSE-low cells were expanded with IL-2 for ten to eleven days and were then relabeled and restimulated with spike proteins from other coronaviruses. TCR Vbeta repertoire analysis of SARS-CoV-2-reactive T cells was conducted at the subset level in a few recovered individuals. The study characterized naturally processed CD4+ T cell responses to SARS-CoV-2 spike and nucleoprotein in COVID-19-recovered individuals, using TCR Vbeta sequencing to assess clonal composition.

The protocol used for the library was the immunoSEQ multiplex PCR assay. Per the authors' processing: To quantify how much the repertoires of different subsets overlapped, the Chao-Jaccard similarity index was used along with counts of shared clonotypes. The clones in this table, taken by TCRdb from immuneACCESS, are in-frame only. Not every clone is retained; where verified, under half of the shortfall comes from an unresolved V gene, and the cause of the rest is unknown. V and J calls and clone size are copied from that table; D and trimming were computed from the DNA. The sample data list some 1,700 clones, and about 16% of these were observed just once. Roughly 12% of the sample is in the top ten clones. The time point tag for this specimen amounts to: sample from a COVID-19-recovered individual after infection. Donors were patients who had recovered from mild-to-severe COVID-19. CD4+ total memory, central memory, effector memory and circulating T follicular helper cells were isolated from peripheral blood mononuclear cells.

Overall results and qualifications from the work: Consistent with cross-reactivity, between 7 and 25% of SARS-CoV-2 clonotypes also showed up in secondary cultures stimulated with SARS-CoV and/or HKU1 spike. Several of the most expanded SARS-CoV-2-reactive clonotypes were present in two or all three memory subsets, which suggests intraclonal diversification.

This TCR was sampled from a human donor who had COVID-19. Sequences were derived from memory CD4+ T cells, cultured in vitro, sampled after recovery from COVID-19. What the cell subset or site label conveys for this sample: total CD4+ memory T cells.

For the CDR3, the sequence is CSATEGGAGGYTF. The DNA is as follows: TGCAGTGCTACTGAAGGGGGCGCCGGGGGCTACACCTTC. The sequence joins TRBV20-1 to TRBJ1-2, with 7 junctional bases fitting TRBD1. The CDR3 numbers 13 residues from cysteine through phenylalanine. Left in the record is the CDR3 DNA by itself, 39 bases read in frame from the first base. Trimming leaves V shorter by 4 bases and J shorter by 8 bases, with the junction holding 10 bases beyond the gene matches. CDR1 and CDR2, looked up from the germline V gene (reference sequence), are DFQATT and SNEGSKA.